This T cell receptor (beta chain) came from a study of blood T cell repertoires in COVID-19. Produced via immunoSEQ multiplex PCR; TCRdb's table is partial and in-frame only. The table records 230,000 or so clones, roughly 90% of them present only once. The CDR3 contains 15 residues. V lost 1 base to trimming and J lost 8 bases; unmatched junction nucleotides: 7. From germline, CDR1 is KGHSH and CDR2 LQKENI. The clonotype was recovered from an older woman with COVID-19, enrolled during active disease. The chain carries TRBV18 and TRBJ1-2, with TRBD1 matching over 10 bases. Sample: peripheral blood. CDR3 coding DNA: TGTGCCAGCTCACCACGGGACAGGGGTTTGCAGGGCTACACCTTC. Its translation: CASSPRDRGLQGYTF.